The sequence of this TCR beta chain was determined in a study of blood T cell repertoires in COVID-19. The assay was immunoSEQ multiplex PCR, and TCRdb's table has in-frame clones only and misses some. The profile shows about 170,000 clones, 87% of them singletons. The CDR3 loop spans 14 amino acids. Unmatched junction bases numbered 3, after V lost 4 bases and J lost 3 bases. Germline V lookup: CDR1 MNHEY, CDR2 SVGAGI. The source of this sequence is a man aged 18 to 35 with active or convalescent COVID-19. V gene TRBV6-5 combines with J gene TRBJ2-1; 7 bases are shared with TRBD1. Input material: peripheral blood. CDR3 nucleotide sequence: TGTGCCAGCAGTTTAGGGGGCTTCTACAATGAGCAGTTCTTC. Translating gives CASSLGGFYNEQFF.